This T cell receptor beta chain originates from a study of brain metastases from non-small cell lung cancer (dated by TCRdb to between 2019 and 2020). For context, the study as a whole: The immune microenvironment of paired resected primary tumors and brain metastases from non-small-cell lung cancer patients was profiled. Points the paper makes about the study in general: Paired brain metastases and primary tumors largely shared TCR repertoires, although T-cell densities in the metastases were sparse. Compared with the matched primary tumors, T-cell clones appeared to be expanded in approximately 64% of brain metastases. Lower T-cell infiltration was exhibited by brain metastases compared with primary tumors (P < 0.001).

A total of over 30 patients with non-small-cell lung cancer that had been surgically resected, each with specimens from both a primary tumor and a brain metastasis, made up the cohort. The tumor specimens consisted of archival formalin-fixed, paraffin-embedded tissues. Counted from cysteine to phenylalanine, this CDR3 has 14 amino acids. The only DNA kept is the CDR3, 42 bases in frame from the first base. The germline V gene provides CDR1 KGHSH and CDR2 LQKENI. The junction carries 9 bases between V and J, which are trimmed by 2 bases and 7 bases respectively. Library method: the immunoSEQ multiplex PCR assay. Alongside a 770-gene immune expression panel, the team sequenced the T-cell receptor beta chain repertoire. Held by TCRdb, this immuneACCESS table contains in-frame sequences only and omits some clones. Under half of the omission traces to an unresolved V gene where checked; the cause of the rest is unknown. The sample data list 1,500 to 1,800 clones, and around four fifths of these were observed just once. The ten largest clonotypes hold about 12% of the sample.

With respect to this clone: Its antigen target is currently unknown. No base quality information exists; no much larger clone differs at one position.

The sample consisted of primary lung tumor tissue. Reading the label with the study, this specimen's cell subset or site is: primary lung tumor paired with brain metastasis. The chain uses TRBV18 and TRBJ1-6, with TRBD1 as a weak D call on 6 bases. The TCR sequence derives from a donor aged 40 or over with non-small cell lung cancer. The nucleotides read TGTGCCAGCTCACCAGTAGGACAGAATTCACCCCTCCACTTT. Its product reads: CASSPVGQNSPLHF.